The rows below give T cell receptor beta chains drawn from one sample of a study of cytotoxic CD8 clonotypes in ibrutinib-treated CLL. Only in-frame clones appear in the TCRdb table, and some are missing; sequencing was by immunoSEQ multiplex PCR. This sample carries about 200,000 clones, roughly 79% of them seen once, and the ten largest clones take approximately 10%. Here the sequenced sample was PBMCs, taken after 12 months of ibrutinib treatment. The receptor set was obtained from a human donor with chronic lymphocytic leukemia. Each CDR3 is given with its conserved first and last residue. Each record gives: D gene, clone size, V gene, J gene, CDR3 protein, CDR3 DNA. D genes are given only for firm matches. Clone size appears in some rows only: once, few, many, or a class for an expanded clone.

>TRBD1|-|TRBV28|TRBJ2-1
CASRLGPGQGLFLAYNEQFF
TGTGCCAGCAGACTGGGGCCGGGACAGGGGCTTTTCCTGGCCTACAATGAGCAGTTCTTC
>-|-|TRBV4-2|TRBJ1-2
CASSRERGVDGYTF
TGTGCCAGCAGCCGGGAAAGGGGTGTCGATGGCTACACCTTC
>-|few|TRBV7-2|TRBJ1-2
CASSSGRLYGYTF
TGTGCCAGCAGCTCCGGGAGGTTATATGGCTACACCTTC
>TRBD2|-|TRBV18|TRBJ2-3
CASSPSAGGADTQYF
TGTGCCAGCTCACCTTCAGCGGGGGGGGCGGATACGCAGTATTTT
>-|-|TRBV27|TRBJ2-2
CASNFVGGQDTGELFF
TGTGCCAGCAACTTCGTAGGGGGGCAGGACACCGGGGAGCTGTTTTTT
>-|-|TRBV27|TRBJ2-4
CASRGFLAKNIQYF
TGTGCCAGCAGGGGGTTCTTAGCCAAAAACATTCAGTACTTC
>-|-|TRBV18|TRBJ1-1
CASSPRGGSLESAFF
TGTGCCAGCTCACCACGAGGCGGTAGCTTGGAGTCGGCTTTCTTT
>-|-|TRBV4-2|TRBJ2-1
CASSQGGANQDEQFF
TGTGCCAGCAGCCAGGGGGGGGCCAATCAGGATGAGCAGTTCTTC
>-|-|TRBV9|TRBJ2-5
CASSVSTQETQYF
TGTGCCAGCAGCGTCAGTACCCAAGAGACCCAGTACTTC
>TRBD1|-|TRBV6-1|TRBJ1-6
CASSERGQGNSPLHF
TGTGCCAGCAGTGAACGAGGACAGGGGAATTCACCCCTCCACTTT
>-|-|TRBV7-8|TRBJ1-1
CASSLYIAANTEAFF
TGTGCCAGCAGCTTATATATTGCAGCCAACACTGAAGCTTTCTTT
>-|many|TRBV11-2|TRBJ2-7
CASRPPGRNEQYF
TGTGCCAGCAGACCACCCGGGCGAAACGAGCAGTACTTC
>-|-|TRBV21-1|TRBJ2-7
CASSKVRGTGDYEQYF
TGTGCCAGCAGCAAAGTCAGGGGGACGGGCGACTACGAGCAGTACTTC
>TRBD1|once|TRBV7-2|TRBJ2-7
CASSWGQGGYEQYF
TGTGCCAGCAGCTGGGGACAGGGAGGATACGAGCAGTACTTC
>-|-|TRBV7-9|TRBJ2-1
CASSFLSSYNEQFF
TGTGCCAGCAGCTTCCTAAGCTCCTACAATGAGCAGTTCTTC
>-|-|TRBV5-5|TRBJ2-5
CASSFAGSFETQYF
TGTGCCAGCAGCTTTGCAGGGTCTTTTGAGACCCAGTACTTC
>-|-|TRBV29-1|TRBJ2-1
CSACLLDRNYNEQFF
TGCAGCGCCTGTTTGTTGGACAGAAATTACAATGAGCAGTTCTTC
>TRBD2|once|TRBV7-9|TRBJ2-1
CASSDTRLALSYNEQFF
TGTGCCAGCAGCGACACACGACTAGCCCTCTCCTACAATGAGCAGTTCTTC
>TRBD1|-|TRBV29-1|TRBJ2-4
CSVHSWDRGTNIQYF
TGCAGCGTCCACAGCTGGGACAGGGGTACGAACATTCAGTACTTC
>-|-|TRBV5-1|TRBJ2-7
CASSLSQGVYEQYF
TGCGCCAGCAGCTTGTCGCAGGGTGTCTACGAGCAGTACTTC
>TRBD1|-|TRBV5-1|TRBJ1-2
CASSLGSGQGVGYTF
TGCGCCAGCAGCTTGGGATCGGGACAGGGCGTTGGCTACACCTTC
>-|few|TRBV5-1|TRBJ2-2
CASRAAYTGELFF
TGCGCCAGCAGGGCGGCCTACACCGGGGAGCTGTTTTTT
>TRBD1|-|TRBV2|TRBJ2-6
CASRGTVHSGANVLTF
TGTGCCAGCAGGGGGACAGTACACTCTGGGGCCAACGTCCTGACTTTC
>-|-|TRBV30|TRBJ1-4
CAWGGFNEKLFF
TGTGCCTGGGGGGGCTTTAATGAAAAACTGTTTTTT
>TRBD2|-|TRBV28|TRBJ2-3
CASTPSPGTSGRVDSDTQYF
TGTGCCAGCACCCCATCCCCCGGGACTAGCGGGAGGGTTGATTCAGATACGCAGTATTTT
>-|-|TRBV19|TRBJ2-1
CASSIALLDEQFF
TGTGCCAGTAGTATAGCGTTATTGGATGAGCAGTTCTTC
>-|once|TRBV25-1|TRBJ2-3
CASSEYGDTQYF
TGTGCCAGCAGTGAATATGGTGATACGCAGTATTTT
>-|-|TRBV6-6|TRBJ1-2
CASSYLGPSYGYTF
TGTGCCAGCAGTTACCTCGGACCGAGCTATGGCTACACCTTC
>-|-|TRBV5-1|TRBJ2-1
CASSLARAYNEQFF
TGCGCCAGCAGCTTGGCTCGAGCCTACAATGAGCAGTTCTTC
>-|-|TRBV11-2|TRBJ2-4
CASSYRQGGNIQYF
TGTGCCAGCAGCTATAGGCAGGGGGGAAACATTCAGTACTTC
>TRBD1|few|TRBV5-1|TRBJ2-7
CASSMGQSSSEQYF
TGCGCCAGCAGCATGGGACAGAGTTCGTCCGAGCAGTACTTC
>-|-|TRBV19|TRBJ2-7
CASRMSTDYEQYF
TGTGCCAGTAGGATGTCGACAGACTACGAGCAGTACTTC
>-|-|TRBV29-1|TRBJ1-1
CSVLRTAEAFF
TGCAGCGTTTTACGGACAGCTGAAGCTTTCTTT
>TRBD1|few|TRBV12-5|TRBJ1-2
CASGQNTGGRRNGYTF
TGTGCTAGTGGTCAAAATACAGGGGGAAGGAGGAATGGCTACACCTTC
>TRBD1|-|TRBV4-1|TRBJ2-1
CASSHQGQGGNEQFF
TGCGCCAGCAGCCACCAGGGACAGGGGGGGAATGAGCAGTTCTTC
>-|-|TRBV6-6|TRBJ1-2
CASSYSLQGAGHGYTF
TGTGCCAGCAGTTACTCACTCCAGGGAGCCGGGCATGGCTACACCTTC
>-|-|TRBV5-6|TRBJ1-2
CASSLVGDPVNYGYTF
TGTGCCAGCAGCTTGGTTGGAGACCCAGTTAACTATGGCTACACCTTC
>-|once|TRBV30|TRBJ1-3
CAWSVGTSGVESIYF
TGTGCCTGGAGTGTGGGGACTTCAGGGGTTGAGAGCATATATTTT
>TRBD2|once|TRBV7-7|TRBJ2-1
CASSWTSGTEQFF
TGTGCTAGCAGCTGGACTAGCGGGACTGAGCAGTTCTTC
>-|-|TRBV6-6|TRBJ1-1
CASSSGNTEAFF
TGTGCCAGCTCATCAGGGAACACTGAAGCTTTCTTT
>-|-|TRBV6-1|TRBJ2-7
CASSEYSEVGPLGEQYF
TGTGCCAGCAGTGAGTACAGCGAAGTGGGGCCCCTCGGCGAGCAGTACTTC
>-|-|TRBV5-4|TRBJ2-7
CASSLATGTFTYEQYF
TGTGCCAGCAGCTTGGCCACCGGGACCTTTACCTACGAGCAGTACTTC
>TRBD2|-|TRBV7-8|TRBJ2-7
CASSLSTSGSKYEQYF
TGTGCCAGCAGCTTGTCGACTAGCGGGAGCAAATACGAGCAGTACTTC
>TRBD1|few|TRBV5-1|TRBJ1-5
CASSLGQDSNQPQHF
TGCGCCAGCAGCCTAGGACAGGACAGCAATCAGCCCCAGCATTTT
>TRBD1|-|TRBV7-9|TRBJ1-2
CASSLGRRDPGQGSRGYTF
TGTGCCAGCAGCTTGGGTCGGCGGGATCCGGGACAGGGGAGTCGCGGCTACACCTTC
>-|-|TRBV2|TRBJ1-5
CASSQQGGGNQPQHF
TGTGCCAGCAGCCAACAGGGAGGAGGCAATCAGCCCCAGCATTTT
>-|-|TRBV29-1|TRBJ1-4
CSAPLGPGEKLFF
TGCAGCGCACCTTTGGGGCCCGGAGAAAAACTGTTTTTT
>-|-|TRBV2|TRBJ1-3
CASSEAQQGGNTIYF
TGTGCCAGCAGTGAAGCGCAGCAGGGCGGAAACACCATATATTTT
>-|-|TRBV7-8|TRBJ2-2
CASSRRQSDTGELFF
TGTGCCAGCAGCCGGCGCCAGAGTGACACCGGGGAGCTGTTTTTT
>TRBD2|-|TRBV7-9|TRBJ2-1
CASSWEGLAGVSEQFF
TGTGCCAGCAGCTGGGAGGGACTAGCGGGAGTATCTGAGCAGTTCTTC
>TRBD1|few|TRBV7-2|TRBJ2-3
CASSLGQYDTQYF
TGTGCCAGCAGCCTGGGACAGTACGATACGCAGTATTTT
>TRBD1|-|TRBV19|TRBJ2-2
CASSTGTGVTGELFF
TGTGCCAGTAGTACCGGGACAGGGGTGACCGGGGAGCTGTTTTTT
>-|-|TRBV10-3|TRBJ2-3
CATGSGERSPDTQYF
TGTGCCACCGGCTCGGGGGAGCGAAGTCCAGATACGCAGTATTTT
>-|-|TRBV7-6|TRBJ2-7
CASSSPGLGEQYF
TGTGCCAGCAGCTCCCCGGGGCTTGGCGAGCAGTACTTC
>-|-|TRBV2|TRBJ1-4
CASSGRLHNEKLFF
TGTGCCAGCAGTGGACGGCTTCATAATGAAAAACTGTTTTTT
>TRBD1|-|TRBV30|TRBJ1-2
CALQETGVNGYTF
TGTGCCCTACAAGAGACAGGGGTTAATGGCTACACCTTC